The 20 T cell receptor beta chains in this list originate from one sample, sequenced in a study of blood T cell repertoires in COVID-19. Clones were read by immunoSEQ multiplex PCR, and TCRdb kept only the in-frame ones, dropping some. The sample has 110,000 to 150,000 clones, over 75% seen once; the top ten hold roughly 4.7%. The sequenced sample was peripheral blood. These receptors were taken from a woman aged 45-65 years with acute or convalescent COVID-19.

This clone was seen only once. The CDR3: CATSGQDSPLHF. CDR3 sequence (DNA): TGTGCCACCTCGGGACAGGATTCACCCCTCCACTTT. The J gene is TRBJ1-6, the V gene TRBV19; 8 bases fit TRBD1. Germline CDR1 reads LNHDA; CDR2 reads SQIVND (reference sequence). V lost 10 bases to trimming and J lost 8 bases; unmatched junction nucleotides: 4. This CDR3 is 12 amino acids long.

The chain joins TRBV4-2 to TRBJ2-1, with TRBD2 matching 13 bases. The CDR3 extends over 16 amino acids. Germline V gene sequence: CDR1 LGHNA, CDR2 YNFKEQ. J lost 8 bases, V lost 0 bases, and 4 bases had no gene match. CDR3 sequence reads: CASSQDGTSGADEQFF. DNA of the CDR3: TGTGCCAGCAGCCAAGATGGGACTAGCGGGGCTGATGAGCAGTTCTTC.

There are a few counts of this clone. The V gene is TRBV5-1, the J gene TRBJ1-5, with 7 bases lining up with TRBD1. The CDR3 runs 17 residues. Germline V gene data show CDR1 as SGHRS and CDR2 as YFSETQ. V dropped 4 bases and J dropped 3; count of bases not matched to a gene: 13. CDR3 in DNA: TGCGCCAGCAGCGGACCTATCCGGGACAGTTCCAATCAGCCCCAGCATTTT. Translated, it gives CASSGPIRDSSNQPQHF.

The V and J genes are TRBV30 and TRBJ1-5; D is perhaps TRBD1 (5 bases). Per the germline V gene, CDR1 is GTSNPN and CDR2 is SVGIG (reference sequence). V lost 0 bases, J lost 4 bases, and 7 bases lay in between. This CDR3 region has 13 residues. CDR3 sequence: CAWSVQDNQPQHF. CDR3 sequence (DNA): TGTGCCTGGAGTGTACAGGATAATCAGCCCCAGCATTTT.

The CDR3 here is CASSPPAGTRDGEQFF. The CDR3 nucleotides are TGTGCCAGCAGCCCCCCCGCGGGGACTAGGGATGGTGAGCAGTTCTTC. The gene calls are TRBV9 and TRBJ2-1; 8 bases line up with TRBD2. V lost 4 bases to trimming and J lost 9 bases; unmatched junction nucleotides: 15. The CDR3 extends over 16 amino acids. Germline V gene sequence: CDR1 SGDLS, CDR2 YYNGEE.

The J gene is TRBJ2-7, the V gene TRBV5-1; possible D gene TRBD2, 6 bases. The germline V gene encodes CDR1 SGHRS and CDR2 YFSETQ. Trimming stripped 4 bases from V and 3 bases from J, with 14 bases between. The CDR3 contains 14 residues. The CDR3 spells CASSPGDGGYEQYF. The CDR3 nucleotides are TGCGCCAGCAGCCCGGGGGACGGAGGCTACGAGCAGTACTTC.

In this sample, this clone turned up once. The genes are TRBV28 and TRBJ2-4; 8 bases map to TRBD1. The CDR3 spans 13 residues. V shed 5 bases, J shed 8 bases, and the junction held 5 bases outside the gene matches. Germline CDR1 reads MDHEN; CDR2 reads SYDVKM. CDR3 in DNA: TGTGCCAGCAGTCCCGGACAGGGAGACATTCAGTACTTC. As protein: CASSPGQGDIQYF.

The rearrangement uses TRBV3-1 (or the pseudogene TRBV3-2) and TRBJ2-7; the match to TRBD2 covers 8 bases. Germline V gene sequence: CDR1 LGHDT, CDR2 YNNKEL (reference sequence). J lost 6 bases, V lost 0 bases, and 22 bases had no gene match. The CDR3 length is 20 residues. CDR3 amino acids: CASSQDYGGGPGGSWGEQYF. The CDR3 DNA reads as TGTGCCAGCAGCCAAGATTACGGGGGGGGGCCCGGAGGCAGCTGGGGCGAGCAGTACTTC.

This rearrangement joins TRBV11-1 to TRBJ1-1; 8 bases are shared with TRBD1. Per germline, CDR1 SGHAT and CDR2 FQDESV (reference sequence). The CDR3 is 14 amino acids. The trim removed 6 bases at V and 1 base at J, leaving 4 bases unmatched. The CDR3 region is CASRLTGGNTEAFF. Written as DNA, the CDR3 is TGTGCCAGCAGGTTAACAGGGGGGAACACTGAAGCTTTCTTT.

The chain employs TRBV6-5 and TRBJ2-3, with a tentative D call TRBD2 (6 bases). Per the germline V gene, CDR1 is MNHEY and CDR2 is SVGAGI. The CDR3 is 15 residues long. V lost 6 bases and J 4 bases, leaving 17 bases between the germline ends. This chain's CDR3 is CASSSLGGGADTQYF. CDR3 sequence (DNA): TGTGCCAGCAGCTCCCTAGGAGGAGGGGCAGATACGCAGTATTTT.

The chain combines TRBV6-6 with TRBJ2-5; 11 nucleotides match TRBD2. Germline-derived CDR1 and CDR2 are MNHNY and SVGAGI (reference sequence). The CDR3 length is 15 residues. V lost 8 bases, J lost 4 bases, and 9 bases stayed unmatched. The CDR3 sequence is CASDRGLAGSETQYF. The CDR3 DNA reads as TGTGCCAGCGATCGAGGACTAGCGGGTTCAGAGACCCAGTACTTC.

This chain joins TRBV7-3 and TRBJ2-1, with D possibly being TRBD1 (6 bases). The germline gives CDR1 SGHTA, CDR2 FQGTGA. The V gene lost 5 bases and the J gene lost 8 bases, with 19 bases spanning the gap. The CDR3 has 15 residues. CDR3 DNA: TGTGCCAGCAGCGAGCAACCCGGGACAATAGATGAGCAGTTCTTC. It yields the protein CASSEQPGTIDEQFF.

CDR3 loop: CASRFSGTGVTEAFF. DNA for the CDR3: TGCGCCAGCAGATTTTCCGGGACAGGGGTCACTGAAGCTTTCTTT. This chain links TRBV5-1 with TRBJ1-1, with 10 nucleotides matching TRBD1. This CDR3 region has 15 residues. The V segment lost 5 bases and the J segment 4 bases; nucleotides outside the gene matches: 8. In germline, CDR1 is SGHRS, CDR2 YFSETQ.

The rearrangement uses TRBV2 and TRBJ1-5; possibly TRBD1 for D (5 bases). CDR1 is SNHLY and CDR2 is FYNNEI in the germline V gene. The CDR3 contains 13 residues. The ends were cut back, 7 bases at V and 4 bases at J, with 11 bases in the middle. Here the CDR3 reads CASKGRGNQPQHF. CDR3 bases: TGTGCCAGCAAGGGACGGGGGAATCAGCCCCAGCATTTT.

V usage is TRBV5-1 and J usage is TRBJ2-2; TRBD2 matches 9 bases. The germline V gene has CDR1 SGHRS and CDR2 YFSETQ. This CDR3 spans 15 amino acids. The V gene end was trimmed by 2 bases and the J gene end by 5 bases; junction bases not matched to a gene: 4. The CDR3 spells CASSFLAGETGELFF. The CDR3 DNA reads TGCGCCAGCAGCTTTTTAGCGGGGGAGACCGGGGAGCTGTTTTTT.

The chain carries TRBV6-5 and TRBJ1-5; D remains ambiguous. CDR1 and CDR2 (germline): MNHEY, SVGAGI. V lost 5 bases to trimming and J lost 1 base, with 9 bases between them. The CDR3 runs to 14 residues. Written as DNA, the CDR3 is TGTGCCAGCAGTCCTAGCGGAAGCAATCAGCCCCAGCATTTT. Translation gives CASSPSGSNQPQHF.

The genes are TRBV7-2 and TRBJ1-4; 8 bases are shared with TRBD1. This CDR3 comprises 14 residues. The ends lost 4 bases at V and 11 bases at J; junction bases unmatched: 9. The germline V gene encodes CDR1 SGHTA and CDR2 FQGNSA. The CDR3 region has the DNA TGTGCCAGCAGCTCAGACAGGGGACGTGGGAAACTGTTTTTT. This sequence encodes CASSSDRGRGKLFF.

This chain links TRBV7-3 with TRBJ2-1; 8 nucleotides agree with TRBD2. The length of the CDR3 is 14 residues. Germline V gives CDR1 SGHTA, CDR2 FQGTGA. With 3 bases clipped from V and 9 bases from J, the junction kept 7 bases outside the gene matches. CDR3 region: CASSFDSGEFEQFF. The CDR3 nucleotides read TGTGCCAGCAGCTTTGATAGCGGGGAATTTGAGCAGTTCTTC.

This clone came up once. The chain couples TRBV7-9 to TRBJ1-2, with TRBD1 matching 9 bases. The CDR3 is made up of 14 amino acids. Germline V gene sequence: CDR1 SEHNR, CDR2 FQNEAQ (reference sequence). With V trimmed by 5 bases and J by 6 bases, 7 bases remained unmatched. The CDR3 sequence is CASSVGQGGHGYTF. CDR3 nucleotides: TGTGCCAGCAGCGTGGGACAGGGAGGTCATGGCTACACCTTC. Full variable domain (rest looked up from reference TRBV7-9 and TRBJ1-2): DTGVSQNPRHKITKRGQNVTFRCDPISEHNRLYWYRQTLGQGPEFLTYFQNEAQLEKSRLLSDRFSAERPKGSFSTLEIQRTEQGDSAMYLCASSVGQGGHGYTFGSGTRLTVV.

The chain recombines TRBV7-6 with TRBJ2-1; 11 bases line up with TRBD2. The CDR3 totals 19 residues. J was trimmed by 0 bases and V by 5 bases; bases with no gene match: 12. Germline V gene sequence: CDR1 SGHVS, CDR2 FNYEAQ. In DNA form, the CDR3 reads TGTGCCAGCAGCCCCTCGTGGGCTAGCGGGGGGAGCTCCTACAATGAGCAGTTCTTC. The encoded protein is CASSPSWASGGSSYNEQFF.